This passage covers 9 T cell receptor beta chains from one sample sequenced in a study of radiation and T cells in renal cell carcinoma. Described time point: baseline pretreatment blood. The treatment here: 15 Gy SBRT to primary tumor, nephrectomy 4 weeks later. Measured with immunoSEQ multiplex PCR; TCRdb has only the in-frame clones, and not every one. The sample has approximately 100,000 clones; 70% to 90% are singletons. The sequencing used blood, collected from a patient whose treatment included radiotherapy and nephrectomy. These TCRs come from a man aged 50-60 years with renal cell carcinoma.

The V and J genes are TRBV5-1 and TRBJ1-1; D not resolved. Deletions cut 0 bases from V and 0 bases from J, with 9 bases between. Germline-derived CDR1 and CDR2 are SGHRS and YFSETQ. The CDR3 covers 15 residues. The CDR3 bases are TGCGCCAGCAGCTTGGTTAGCAGTTTGAACACTGAAGCTTTCTTT. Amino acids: CASSLVSSLNTEAFF.

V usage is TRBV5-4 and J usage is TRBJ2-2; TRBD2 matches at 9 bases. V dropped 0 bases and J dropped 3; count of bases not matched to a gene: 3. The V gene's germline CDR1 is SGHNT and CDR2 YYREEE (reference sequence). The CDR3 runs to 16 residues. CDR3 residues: CASSLAQRGDTGELFF. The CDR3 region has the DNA TGTGCCAGCAGCTTGGCTCAGCGGGGGGACACCGGGGAGCTGTTTTTT.

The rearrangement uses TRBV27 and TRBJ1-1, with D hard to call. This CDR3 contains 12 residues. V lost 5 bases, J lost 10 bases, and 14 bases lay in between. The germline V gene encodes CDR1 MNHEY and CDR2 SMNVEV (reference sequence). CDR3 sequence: CASSPRTGPAFF. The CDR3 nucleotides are TGTGCCAGCAGTCCCCGGACCGGGCCAGCTTTCTTT.

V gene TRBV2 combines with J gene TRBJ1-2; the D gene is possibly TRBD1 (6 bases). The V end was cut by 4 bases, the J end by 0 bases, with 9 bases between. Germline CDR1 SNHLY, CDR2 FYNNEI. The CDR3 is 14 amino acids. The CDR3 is CASSVQGANYGYTF. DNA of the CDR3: TGTGCCAGCAGTGTACAGGGAGCTAACTATGGCTACACCTTC.

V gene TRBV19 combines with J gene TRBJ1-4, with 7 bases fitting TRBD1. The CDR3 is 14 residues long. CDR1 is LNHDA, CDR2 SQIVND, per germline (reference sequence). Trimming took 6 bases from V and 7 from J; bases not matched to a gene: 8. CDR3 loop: CASRLTGFSEKLFF. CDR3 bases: TGTGCCAGTAGGCTGACAGGGTTTAGTGAAAAACTGTTTTTT. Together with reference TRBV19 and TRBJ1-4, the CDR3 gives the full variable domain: DGGITQSPKYLFRKEGQNVTLSCEQNLNHDAMYWYRQDPGQGLRLIYYSQIVNDFQKGDIAEGYSVSREKKESFPLTVTSAQKNPTAFYLCASRLTGFSEKLFFGSGTQLSVL.

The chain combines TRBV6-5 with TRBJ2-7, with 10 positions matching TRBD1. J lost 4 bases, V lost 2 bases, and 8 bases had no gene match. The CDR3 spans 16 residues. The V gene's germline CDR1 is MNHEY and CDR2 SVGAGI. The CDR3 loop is CASSYASGTGVYEQYF. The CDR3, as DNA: TGTGCCAGCAGTTACGCAAGCGGGACAGGGGTATACGAGCAGTACTTC.

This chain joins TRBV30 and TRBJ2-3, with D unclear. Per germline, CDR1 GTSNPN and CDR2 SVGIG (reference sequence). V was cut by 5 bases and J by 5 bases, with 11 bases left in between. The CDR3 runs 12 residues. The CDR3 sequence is CAWAADRDTQYF. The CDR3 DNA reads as TGTGCCTGGGCGGCAGACCGAGATACGCAGTATTTT.

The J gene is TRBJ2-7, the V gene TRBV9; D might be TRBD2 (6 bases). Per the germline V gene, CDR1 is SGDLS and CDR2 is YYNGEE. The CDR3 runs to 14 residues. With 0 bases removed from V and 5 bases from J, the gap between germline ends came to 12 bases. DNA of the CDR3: TGTGCCAGCAGCGTAGGGAGGGACGCCGACGAGCAGTACTTC. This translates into CASSVGRDADEQYF. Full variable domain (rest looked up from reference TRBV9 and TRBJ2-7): DSGVTQTPKHLITATGQRVTLRCSPRSGDLSVYWYQQSLDQGLQFLIQYYNGEERAKGNILERFSAQQFPDLHSELNLSSLELGDSALYFCASSVGRDADEQYFGPGTRLTVT.

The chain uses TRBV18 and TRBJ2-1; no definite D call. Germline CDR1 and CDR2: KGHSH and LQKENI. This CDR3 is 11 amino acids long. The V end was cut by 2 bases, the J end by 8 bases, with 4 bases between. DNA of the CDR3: TGTGCCAGCTCACCAATCTATGAGCAGTTCTTC. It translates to CASSPIYEQFF. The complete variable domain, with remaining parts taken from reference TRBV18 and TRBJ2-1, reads NAGVMQNPRHLVRRRGQEARLRCSPMKGHSHVYWYRQLPEEGLKFMVYLQKENIIDESGMPKERFSAEFPKEGPSILRIQQVVRGDSAAYFCASSPIYEQFFGPGTRLTVL.